This T cell receptor (beta chain) came from a study of tumour-infiltrating T cells in Burkitt lymphoma (dated by TCRdb to 2018 to 2020). At the level of the whole study: All epidemiological subtypes of Burkitt lymphoma were represented in the cohort, which was made up of 82 patients. When TCR repertoire data were correlated with clinical outcome, productive clonality turned out to predict both overall and progression-free survival, independent of established prognosticators, age at diagnosis among them.

V is trimmed back by 3 bases and J by 5 bases, and the junction contains 9 bases that no gene match accounts for. The CDR3 sequence holds 16 residues, the cysteine and phenylalanine included. The CDR3 DNA has 48 bases and is translated from base 1. CDR1 SEHNR and CDR2 FQNEAQ were looked up in the germline V gene (reference sequence). Library preparation employed the immunoSEQ multiplex PCR assay. Held by TCRdb, this immuneACCESS table contains in-frame sequences only and omits some clones. Under half of the omission traces to an unresolved V gene where checked; the cause of the rest is unknown. This sample lists roughly 1,200 clones; approximately 15% were detected once. The ten largest clonotypes hold 4.6% of the sample. There are a few counts of this clone. There is no known antigen for this receptor. Within one base of it there is no much larger clone, and no base qualities were kept. Results the study describes overall, beyond this receptor: Several public clonotypes were found to be shared across numerous Burkitt lymphoma patients, which suggests a shared tumour neoantigen selection that is absent from diffuse large B-cell lymphoma.

The chain links TRBV7-9 with TRBJ1-4, with TRBD1 identical over 7 junction bases. Sequenced: tumor tissue. The TCR sequence derives from a human donor with Burkitt lymphoma. CDR3 loop: CASSLGRGQRNEKLFF. The DNA sequence reads TGTGCCAGCAGCTTGGGTAGGGGACAGAGGAATGAAAAACTGTTTTTT.